The 11 T cell receptor beta chains presented below share a single source sample, sequenced in a study of Graves' ophthalmopathy and Graves' hyperthyroidism. The TCR beta CDR3 regions underwent amplification from RNA transcripts. HTBI primers were employed in first-round RT-PCR, then a second-round multiplex PCR followed. TCRdb processed the multiplex PCR reads anew with MiXCR; each CDR3 protein has one entry. The profile shows about 600,000 distinct CDR3 sequences, under 45% of them singletons. Sequenced: peripheral blood or thyroid tissue (not recorded which). Receptors were obtained from an adult man with Graves' hyperthyroidism.

The V gene is TRBV5-1, the J gene TRBJ2-2, with D perhaps being TRBD1 or TRBD2 (5 bases each). Germline V gives CDR1 SGHRS, CDR2 YFSETQ. The V and J ends lost 4 bases and 4 bases respectively, with 17 bases between them. This CDR3 spans 16 amino acids. In DNA form, the CDR3 reads TGCGCCAGCAGCCACCCCCGGGACCAAGCCACCGGGGAGCTGTTTTTT. Translated: CASSHPRDQATGELFF.

In its sample, this clonotype was seen many times. The chain employs TRBV10-3 and TRBJ1-1, with 10 bases lining up with TRBD1. V lost 8 bases, J lost 7 bases, and 10 bases stayed unmatched. CDR1 and CDR2 (germline): ENHRY, SYGVKD. The CDR3 has 14 residues. CDR3 in DNA: TGTGCCATCGCGGGGACAGGGGTGGTAGGTGAAGCTTTCTTT. Translating gives CAIAGTGVVGEAFF.

The rearrangement links TRBV7-2 to TRBJ2-6; D may be TRBD2 (5 bases). V was shortened by 1 base and J by 7 bases, with 8 bases between the two germline ends. This CDR3 has 14 amino acids. Germline V lookup: CDR1 SGHTA, CDR2 FQGNSA. The CDR3 DNA follows: TGTGCCAGCAGCTTAGAGCCGGGAGCCAACGTCCTGACTTTC. This encodes CASSLEPGANVLTF.

Regarding this clonotype: Just one base apart from a much larger clone, this may be a read error. The chain has TRBV4-1 and TRBJ1-6, with D uncertain. Per germline, CDR1 MGHRA and CDR2 YSYEKL. The CDR3 totals 14 residues. The CDR3 is CVSSQSEYNSPLHF. The CDR3 coding sequence is TGCGTCAGCAGCCAATCGGAATATAATTCACCCCTCCACTTT.

V usage is TRBV7-9 and J usage is TRBJ1-2; no definite D call. The V gene lost 1 base and the J gene lost 12 bases, with 18 bases spanning the gap. The germline V gene has CDR1 SEHNR and CDR2 FQNEAQ (reference sequence). The CDR3 contains 14 residues. CDR3 region: CASSLDRSRIGNTF. The CDR3 nucleotides read TGTGCCAGCAGCTTAGACCGTAGCAGGATCGGAAACACCTTC.

This clonotype was seen only once. The rearrangement uses TRBV2 and TRBJ2-7; weak D call: TRBD1 (5 bases). This CDR3 has 12 residues. Trimming removed 6 bases from V and 4 bases from J, with 10 bases in between. Germline CDR1 is SNHLY and CDR2 is FYNNEI. DNA for the CDR3: TGTGCCAGCAGAGGGGTTGGTTACGAGCAGTACTTC. Translation: CASRGVGYEQYF.

Only a few counts were recorded for this clonotype. This chain uses TRBV3-1 with TRBJ2-2; perhaps D is TRBD1 or TRBD2 (6 bases each). CDR1 and CDR2 from the germline V gene are LGHDT and YNNKEL (reference sequence). V was trimmed by 4 bases and J by 5 bases, leaving 17 bases between them. The CDR3 runs 16 residues. This chain's CDR3 is CASSLGLQGGTGELFF. CDR3 sequence (DNA): TGTGCCAGCAGCCTAGGGCTACAGGGAGGTACCGGGGAGCTGTTTTTT.

This clonotype was picked up many times. The rearrangement links TRBV20-1 to TRBJ2-7; TRBD2 matches at 10 bases. The ends lost 1 base at V and 4 bases at J; junction bases unmatched: 7. This CDR3 is 15 amino acids long. Germline assignment: CDR1 DFQATT and CDR2 SNEGSKA (reference sequence). The CDR3 DNA sequence: TGCAGTGCTAGAGGGTCCGGGACTAGCGTATACGAGCAGTACTTC. This translates into CSARGSGTSVYEQYF.

This chain links TRBV6-1 with TRBJ1-5; no clear D gene. Trimming left V 4 bases short and J 0 bases short, with 22 bases between. Germline V gene sequence: CDR1 MNHNS, CDR2 SASEGT. There are 19 residues in the CDR3. The CDR3 loop is CASSATVGGTTYSNQPQHF. The CDR3 DNA sequence: TGTGCCAGCAGTGCAACCGTGGGAGGTACGACCTATAGCAATCAGCCCCAGCATTTT.

The chain couples TRBV7-9 to TRBJ1-2, with D possibly being TRBD1 (5 bases). Per the germline V gene, CDR1 is SEHNR and CDR2 is FQNEAQ (reference sequence). The CDR3 runs to 15 residues. Trimming removed 5 bases at V and 6 bases at J, with 19 bases between. The DNA for the CDR3 is TGTGCCAGCAGCACAATCTGGGGGTATCGGAATGGCTACACCTTC. Translation: CASSTIWGYRNGYTF.

This clonotype showed up many times. The chain has TRBV19 and TRBJ1-1; the match to TRBD1 covers 8 bases. V trimming: 1 base; J trimming: 3 bases; junction bases outside the gene matches: 13. The CDR3 contains 18 residues. The V gene's germline CDR1 is LNHDA and CDR2 SQIVND (reference sequence). CDR3 DNA sequence: TGTGCCAGTAGTATAGTCCCCCAAATGACAGGGGCGTACACTGAAGCTTTCTTT. Protein sequence: CASSIVPQMTGAYTEAFF.